A single T cell receptor (beta chain) is shown here with its context. CDR1 SEHNR and CDR2 FQNEAQ come from the germline V gene (reference sequence). V gave up 3 bases and J gave up 4 bases; unmatched junction bases: 4. The CDR3 has 17 residues. The data belong to a study of T cell clonotyping in hematopoietic cell transplantation. Libraries were prepared by immunoSEQ multiplex PCR; TCRdb keeps only in-frame clonotypes and omits some of them. The repertoire holds 20,000 to 30,000 clones, with 84% as singletons. As to time point: recipient sample about 28 days before transplant, after cytoreduction. Samples: about 28 days before transplant, then days 30, 100 and 180 after.

Here the sequenced sample was peripheral blood mononuclear cells, taken before stem cell transplant. V and J are TRBV7-9 and TRBJ2-3; 16 positions match TRBD2. This TCR came from an older woman with acute myeloid leukemia. Some clones in this sample may be carry-over from other donors' samples. This CDR3 is CASSFPGLAGGPDTQYF. The CDR3, as DNA: TGTGCCAGCAGCTTTCCGGGACTAGCGGGAGGGCCAGATACGCAGTATTTT.